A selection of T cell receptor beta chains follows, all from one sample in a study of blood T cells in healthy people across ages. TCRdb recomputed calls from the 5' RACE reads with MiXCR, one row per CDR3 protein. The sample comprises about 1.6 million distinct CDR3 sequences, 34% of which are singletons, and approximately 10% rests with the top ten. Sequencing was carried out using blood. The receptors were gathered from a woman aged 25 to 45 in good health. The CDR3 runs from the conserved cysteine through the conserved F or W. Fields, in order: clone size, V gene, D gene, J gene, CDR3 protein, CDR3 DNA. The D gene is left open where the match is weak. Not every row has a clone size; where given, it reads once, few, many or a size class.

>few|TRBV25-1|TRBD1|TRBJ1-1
CASSEVYFGTGANTEAFF
TGTGCCAGCAGTGAAGTTTATTTTGGGACAGGGGCGAACACTGAAGCTTTCTTT
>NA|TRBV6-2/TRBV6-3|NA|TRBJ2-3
CACSYGSADTQYF
TGTGCCTGCAGTTACGGTAGCGCAGATACGCAGTATTTT
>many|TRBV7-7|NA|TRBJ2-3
CASSRELSTDTQYF
TGTGCCAGTTCCCGGGAGCTTAGCACAGATACGCAGTATTTT
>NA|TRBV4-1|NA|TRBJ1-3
CASSQDLSSYSGNTIYF
TGCGCCAGCAGCCAAGACTTGAGTTCCTACTCTGGAAACACCATATATTTT
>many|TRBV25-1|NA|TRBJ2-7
CASSDPRRPTWEQYF
TGTGCCAGCAGCGACCCCCGGAGGCCCACATGGGAGCAGTACTTC
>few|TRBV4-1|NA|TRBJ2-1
CASSQYPLKAGDTYNEQFF
TGCGCCAGCAGCCAGTACCCCCTGAAAGCGGGTGATACCTACAATGAGCAGTTCTTC
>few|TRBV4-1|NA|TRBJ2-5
CASSQVLREETQYF
TGCGCCAGCAGCCAAGTTTTGAGGGAAGAGACCCAGTACTTC
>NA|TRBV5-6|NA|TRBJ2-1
CASSPLRVFNEQFF
TGTGCCAGCAGCCCCCTCCGGGTATTCAATGAGCAGTTCTTC
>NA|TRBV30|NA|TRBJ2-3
CAGSQGTSTDTQYF
TGTGCCGGATCACAGGGGACTAGCACAGATACGCAGTATTTT
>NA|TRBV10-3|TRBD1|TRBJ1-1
CAISSRTGGTEAFF
TGTGCCATCAGTTCCCGGACAGGCGGCACTGAAGCTTTCTTT
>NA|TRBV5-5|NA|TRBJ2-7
CASSPYPQYEQYF
TGTGCCAGCAGCCCGTATCCCCAATACGAGCAGTACTTC
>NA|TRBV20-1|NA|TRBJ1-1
CSARVLGQGDTEAFF
TGCAGTGCTAGAGTATTGGGGCAAGGGGACACTGAAGCTTTCTTT
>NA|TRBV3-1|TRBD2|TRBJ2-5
CAGSREGGSGSGETQYF
TGTGCCGGCAGTCGAGAAGGAGGTAGCGGGAGCGGGGAGACCCAGTACTTC
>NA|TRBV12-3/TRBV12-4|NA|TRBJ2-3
CASSPGSKRNTDTQYF
TGTGCCAGCAGCCCGGGCAGCAAGCGGAATACAGATACGCAGTATTTT
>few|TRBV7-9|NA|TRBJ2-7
CASSPPSRGGSYEQYF
TGTGCCAGCAGCCCCCCGAGCAGGGGGGGGAGCTACGAGCAGTACTTC
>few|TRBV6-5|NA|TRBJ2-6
CASREGISGANVLTF
TGTGCCAGCAGAGAGGGGATCTCTGGGGCCAACGTCCTGACTTTC
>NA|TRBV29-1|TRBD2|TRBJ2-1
CSVESSGSGNEQFF
TGCAGCGTTGAGAGTAGCGGGAGTGGCAATGAGCAGTTCTTC
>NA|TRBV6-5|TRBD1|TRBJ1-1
CASTARQGNTEAFF
TGTGCCAGCACCGCCAGACAGGGCAACACTGAAGCTTTCTTT
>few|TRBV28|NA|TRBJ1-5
CASSVRTDSNQPQHF
TGTGCCAGCAGTGTTAGGACAGATAGCAATCAGCCCCAGCATTTT
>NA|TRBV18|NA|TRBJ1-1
CANSPRSWGEGTEAFF
TGTGCCAACTCACCTAGGTCCTGGGGCGAGGGCACTGAAGCTTTCTTT
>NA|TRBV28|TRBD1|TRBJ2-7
CASSSQDREIYEQYF
TGTGCCAGCAGTTCCCAAGACAGGGAAATCTACGAGCAGTACTTC
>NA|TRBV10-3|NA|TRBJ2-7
CAISEKGNSLDFSYEQYF
TGTGCCATCAGTGAGAAGGGGAACTCTCTCGATTTCTCCTACGAGCAGTACTTC
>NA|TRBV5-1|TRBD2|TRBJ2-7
CASSDVGRLAGYEQYF
TGCGCCAGCAGCGATGTGGGGAGACTAGCGGGCTACGAGCAGTACTTC
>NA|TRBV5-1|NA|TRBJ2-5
CARVGSRAQETQYF
TGCGCCAGAGTGGGCTCCAGGGCGCAAGAGACCCAGTACTTC
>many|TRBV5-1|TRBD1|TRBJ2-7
CASSGGQAYEQYF
TGTGCCAGCAGTGGAGGACAGGCCTACGAGCAGTACTTC
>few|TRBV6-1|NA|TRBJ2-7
CAIRDRSSYGQYF
TGTGCCATCAGAGACAGGAGCTCCTACGGGCAGTACTTC
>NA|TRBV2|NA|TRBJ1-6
CASRPVRSPLHF
TGTGCCAGCAGACCTGTTCGTTCACCCCTCCACTTT
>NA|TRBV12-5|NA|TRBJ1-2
CASGFSDARGYTF
TGTGCTAGTGGTTTCAGTGACGCCAGGGGCTACACCTTC
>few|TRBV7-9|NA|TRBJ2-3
CASSSREGGTDTQYF
TGTGCCAGCAGCTCGCGCGAGGGGGGCACAGATACGCAGTATTTT
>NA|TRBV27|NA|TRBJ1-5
CASRTSSYSNQPQHF
TGTGCCAGCAGGACAAGTTCCTATAGCAATCAGCCCCAGCATTTT
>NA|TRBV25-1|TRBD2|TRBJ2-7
CASSAGGSLSYEQYF
TGTGCCAGCAGTGCGGGCGGGAGTTTATCCTACGAGCAGTACTTC
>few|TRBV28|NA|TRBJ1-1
CASRRTVTNTEAFF
TGTGCCAGCAGGAGGACAGTCACGAACACTGAAGCTTTCTTT
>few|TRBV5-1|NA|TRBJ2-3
CASSLWGDSTDTQYF
TGCGCCAGCAGCTTATGGGGGGATAGCACAGATACGCAGTATTTT
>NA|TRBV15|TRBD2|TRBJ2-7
CATSRDLAGGPSSYEQYF
TGTGCCACCAGCAGAGACCTAGCGGGGGGCCCCAGCTCCTACGAGCAGTACTTC
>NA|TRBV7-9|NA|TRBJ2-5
CASSSGLSEGTQYF
TGTGCCAGCAGCTCGGGACTCTCCGAGGGGACCCAGTACTTC
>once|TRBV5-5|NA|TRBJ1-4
CASSWAGTPEFNEKLFF
TGTGCCAGCAGCTGGGCCGGGACCCCCGAGTTCAATGAAAAACTGTTTTTT
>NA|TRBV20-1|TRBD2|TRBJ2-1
CSARDRGGRPNEQFF
TGCAGTGCTAGAGATCGGGGGGGCCGGCCTAATGAGCAGTTCTTC
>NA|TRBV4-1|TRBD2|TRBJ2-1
CASSTAGLANEQFF
TGCGCCAGCAGCACGGCGGGACTAGCCAATGAGCAGTTCTTC
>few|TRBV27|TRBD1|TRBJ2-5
CASSEWGTVEETQYF
TGTGCCAGCAGCGAATGGGGGACAGTAGAAGAGACCCAGTACTTC
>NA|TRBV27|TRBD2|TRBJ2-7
CASSRPTSVPYEQYF
TGTGCCAGCAGTCGCCCCACTAGCGTACCCTACGAGCAGTACTTC
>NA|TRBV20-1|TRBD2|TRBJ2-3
CSAIGAGEGDTQYF
TGCAGTGCTATAGGGGCGGGAGAGGGAGATACGCAGTATTTT
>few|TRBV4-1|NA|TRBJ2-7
CASSQGGGVGGEQYF
TGCGCCAGCAGCCAAGGAGGAGGGGTCGGGGGCGAGCAGTACTTC
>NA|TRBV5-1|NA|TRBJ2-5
CASSSGYGAGRETQYF
TGCGCCAGCAGCTCGGGGTACGGCGCCGGAAGGGAGACCCAGTACTTC
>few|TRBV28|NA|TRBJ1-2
CASSLSVIYGYTF
TGTGCCAGCAGTTTATCAGTCATCTATGGCTACACCTTC
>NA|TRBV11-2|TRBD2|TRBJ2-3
CASSGDWTSGGEDTQYF
TGTGCCAGCAGCGGAGATTGGACTAGCGGGGGGGAAGATACGCAGTATTTT
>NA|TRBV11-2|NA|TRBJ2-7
CASSLVRGKSEQYF
TGTGCCAGCAGCTTAGTTCGGGGCAAGAGCGAGCAGTACTTC
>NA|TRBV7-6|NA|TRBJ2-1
CASSLEGGDGEQFF
TGTGCCAGCAGCTTAGAGGGTGGAGACGGGGAGCAGTTCTTC
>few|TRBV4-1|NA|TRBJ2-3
CASSQAQGQSQYF
TGCGCCAGCAGCCAAGCGCAGGGCCAGTCGCAGTATTTT
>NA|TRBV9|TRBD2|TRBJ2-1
CASSVDGRPYNEQFF
TGTGCCAGCAGCGTAGACGGGAGGCCCTACAATGAGCAGTTCTTC
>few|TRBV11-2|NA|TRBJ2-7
CASSYGTGGHEQYF
TGTGCCAGCAGCTACGGGACCGGGGGCCACGAGCAGTACTTC
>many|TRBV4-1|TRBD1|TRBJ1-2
CASSPGTEKDVVYGYTF
TGCGCCAGCAGCCCGGGGACAGAGAAAGACGTCGTATATGGCTACACCTTC
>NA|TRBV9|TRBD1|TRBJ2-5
CASSQWDRVETQYF
TGTGCCAGCAGCCAATGGGACAGGGTAGAGACCCAGTACTTC